This TCR beta chain was recorded in a study of blood T cell repertoires in COVID-19. Study in general: The United States, Italy and Spain were the sources of the acute and convalescent COVID-19 samples.

Ages ranged from about 18 to 89 years, with residence in around 24 US areas. Assignments of participants to cohorts depended upon their own reported clinical history. This CDR3 has 15 amino acids. Germline V lookup: CDR1 SGHNT, CDR2 YENEEA. V trimming: 0 bases; J trimming: 4 bases; junction bases outside the gene matches: 4. In the original analysis: Amplification of reference gene primers was used by the study to estimate nucleated cell counts. Assay: immunoSEQ multiplex PCR; the TCRdb copy retains only in-frame clones and omits some. V and J calls and clone size come straight from that table; D and trimming were deduced from the DNA. The sample shows some 180,000 clones, approximately 85% of them seen only once. This clone was seen more than once but under ten times.

V gene TRBV11-3 combines with J gene TRBJ1-2; TRBD1 agrees at 8 bases. This clonotype originated in a man aged 35-49 years who had recovered from COVID-19. Sequenced sample: PBMCs or T cells enriched from blood (not recorded which). As DNA, the CDR3 is TGTGCCAGCAGCTTAGAAGGGGACAGGTCCTATGGCTACACCTTC. Translating gives CASSLEGDRSYGYTF.